The T cell receptor beta chain under discussion was sequenced for a study of T cell repertoires in cytomegalovirus infection. Study information: Public TCR beta signature analysis indicated the presence of both CMV infection and matching HLA type.

TCRdb passed the reads through MiXCR, listing each CDR3 protein once. Here the sample spans roughly 600,000 distinct CDR3 sequences, about 24% being singletons. A word on this clonotype: Its antigen is undetermined.

Study-wide findings and caveats: Totalled public TCR beta family frequency picked out people who carried CMV plus the relevant HLA.

Trimming at V came to 6 bases and at J to 3 bases, leaving 13 bases not matched to a gene. Germline CDR1 is MDHEN and CDR2 is SYDVKM. The CDR3 sequence is 17 residues long. The genes are TRBV28 and TRBJ2-3, with TRBD2 matching 9 bases. The receptor was isolated from a human donor in good health (CMV status not recorded). Some clones in this sample may be carry-over from other donors' samples. Source material: CD8+ T cells from PBMCs. The CDR3 region has the DNA TGTGCCAGCAGGGGGGCGGGGGGGCTTCTTGGGACAGATACGCAGTATTTT. It specifies CASRGAGGLLGTDTQYF. Complete variable domain (other parts from reference TRBV28 and TRBJ2-3): DVKVTQSSRYLVKRTGEKVFLECVQDMDHENMFWYRQDPGLGLRLIYFSYDVKMKEKGDIPEGYSVSREKKERFSLILESASTNQTSMYLCASRGAGGLLGTDTQYFGPGTRLTVL.